Given below is one T cell receptor beta chain in context. No antigen is known for it. The data stem from a study of identical twins. TCRdb independently ran MiXCR on the 5' RACE reads; one entry per CDR3 protein. The table shows roughly 770,000 distinct CDR3 sequences, with roughly 20% occurring only once. The V segment lost 7 bases and the J segment 0 bases; nucleotides outside the gene matches: 6. From germline, CDR1 is SQVTM and CDR2 ANQGSEA. The CDR3 length is 13 residues. Study results and caveats: Whereas memory repertoires showed no such difference, abundant cord blood beta clonotypes carried fewer insertions. The study drew conclusions from cross-sectional statistical analysis, not from following the same donors.

Separately, the same data were catalogued under a study of T cells expressing NK-cell markers. From that paper: It was still unclear whether expanded NKG2C+ T cell clones were HCMV specific.

The source of this sequence is a woman younger than 35 in good health. The chain links TRBV29-1 to TRBJ2-7; TRBD1 aligns across 7 bases. Sample: PBMCs. CDR3 sequence reads: CSAWDSYSYEQYF. CDR3 bases: TGCAGCGCGTGGGACAGTTACTCCTACGAGCAGTACTTC.